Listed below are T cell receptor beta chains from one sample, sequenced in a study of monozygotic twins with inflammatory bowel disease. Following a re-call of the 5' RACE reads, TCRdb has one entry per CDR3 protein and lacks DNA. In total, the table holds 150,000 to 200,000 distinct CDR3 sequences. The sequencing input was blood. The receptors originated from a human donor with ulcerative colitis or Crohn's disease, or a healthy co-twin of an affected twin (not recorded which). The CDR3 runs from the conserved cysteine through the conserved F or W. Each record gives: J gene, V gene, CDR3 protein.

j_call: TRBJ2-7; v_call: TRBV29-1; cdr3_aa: CSVEATGANEQYF
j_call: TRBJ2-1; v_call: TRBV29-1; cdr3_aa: CSGQLNYNEQFF
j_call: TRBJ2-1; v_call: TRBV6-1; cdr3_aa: CASRGGGQGRWFF
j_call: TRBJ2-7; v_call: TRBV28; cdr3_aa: CASSRPRGRLYEQYF
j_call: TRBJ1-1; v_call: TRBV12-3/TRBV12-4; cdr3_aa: CASSKPTEAFF
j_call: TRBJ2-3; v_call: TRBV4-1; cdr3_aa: CASSPRETFTDTQYF
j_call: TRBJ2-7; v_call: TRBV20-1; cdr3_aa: CSAQQGPGTLYEQYF
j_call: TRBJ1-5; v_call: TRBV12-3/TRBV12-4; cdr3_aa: CASSLDGRWTGSNQPQHF
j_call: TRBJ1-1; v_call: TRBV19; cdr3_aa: CASRFTGVTEAFF
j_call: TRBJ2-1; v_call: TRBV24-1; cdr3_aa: CATSDFLGREGQEAYNEQFF